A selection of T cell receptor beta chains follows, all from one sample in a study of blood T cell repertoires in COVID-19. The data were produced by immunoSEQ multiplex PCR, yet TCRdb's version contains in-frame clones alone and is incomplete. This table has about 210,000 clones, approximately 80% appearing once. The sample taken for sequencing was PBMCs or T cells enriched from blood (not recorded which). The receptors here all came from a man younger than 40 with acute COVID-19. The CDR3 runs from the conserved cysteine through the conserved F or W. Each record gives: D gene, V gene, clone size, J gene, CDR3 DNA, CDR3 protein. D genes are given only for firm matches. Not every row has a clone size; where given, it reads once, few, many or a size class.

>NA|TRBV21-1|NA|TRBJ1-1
TGTGCCAGCAGCAAAGGGCCCTTT
CASSKGPF
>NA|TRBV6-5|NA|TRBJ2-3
TGTGCCAGCAGTTACCCCTCTAGGCGGGATACGCAGTATTTT
CASSYPSRRDTQYF
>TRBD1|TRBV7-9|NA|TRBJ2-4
TGTGCCAGCAGCCCCAGGGACAGTGTTAGGGCCAAAAACATTCAGTACTTC
CASSPRDSVRAKNIQYF
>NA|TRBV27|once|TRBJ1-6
TGTGCCAGCTCCCGGGGCTCCTATAATTCACCCCTCCACTTT
CASSRGSYNSPLHF
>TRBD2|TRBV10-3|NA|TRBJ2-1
TGTGCCATCAGTGAGTGGGCCAGCGGGGGGCGAAACAATGAGCAGTTCTTC
CAISEWASGGRNNEQFF
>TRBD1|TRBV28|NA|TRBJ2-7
TGTGCCAGCAGTTTCCAGGGGGATTTGTACGAGCAGTACTTC
CASSFQGDLYEQYF
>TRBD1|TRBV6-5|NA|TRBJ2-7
TGTGCCAGTAGGGGGACAGCAACCTACGAGCAGTACTTC
CASRGTATYEQYF
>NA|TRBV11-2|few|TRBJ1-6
TGTGCCAGCAGCCGCCAAACAGGGCAATCACCCCTCCACTTT
CASSRQTGQSPLHF
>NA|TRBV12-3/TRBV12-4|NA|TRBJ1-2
TGTGCCAGCAGAGTAGATAATAACTATGGCTACACCTTC
CASRVDNNYGYTF
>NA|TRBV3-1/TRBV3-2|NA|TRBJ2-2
TGTGCCAGCAGTAACCGGGGGGAGCTGTTTTTT
CASSNRGELFF
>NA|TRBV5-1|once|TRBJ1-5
TGCGCCAGCAGCTTGGAGGCGGCGGAGCCTAATCAGCCCCAGCATTTT
CASSLEAAEPNQPQHF
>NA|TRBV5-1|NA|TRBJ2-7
TGCGCCAGCAGCTTGGCCGGCTCCTACGAGCAGTACTTC
CASSLAGSYEQYF
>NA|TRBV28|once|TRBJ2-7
TGTGCCAGCAGTTTGCTCCCGCCATCCCACAGCTCCTACGAGCAGTACTTC
CASSLLPPSHSSYEQYF
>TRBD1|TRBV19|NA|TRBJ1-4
TGTGCCAGTAGTGTCGGACAGGGTCCGGAAAAACTGTTTTTT
CASSVGQGPEKLFF
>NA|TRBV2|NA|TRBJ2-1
TGTGCCAGCAGTGATCGGGTGTCCTACAATGAGCAGTTCTTC
CASSDRVSYNEQFF
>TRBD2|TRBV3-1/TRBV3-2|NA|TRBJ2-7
TGTGCCAGCAGCCCATCACTTAGCGGGGGGGACTACGAGCAGTACTTC
CASSPSLSGGDYEQYF
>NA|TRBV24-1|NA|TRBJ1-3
TGTGCCACCAGTGATTTCCAGGAAACGGGAGGAAACACCATATATTTT
CATSDFQETGGNTIYF
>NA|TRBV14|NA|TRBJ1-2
TGTGCCAGCAGCCACGGACTGAGTGGCTACACCTTC
CASSHGLSGYTF
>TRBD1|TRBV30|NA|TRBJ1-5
TGTGCCTGGAGTGTACAGGGGCCGAGGGGCAATCAGCCCCAGCATTTT
CAWSVQGPRGNQPQHF
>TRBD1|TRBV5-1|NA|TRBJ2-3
TGCGCCAGCAGCACCGGGACAGGAGGCACAGATACGCAGTATTTT
CASSTGTGGTDTQYF
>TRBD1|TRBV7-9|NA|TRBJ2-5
TGTGCCAGCAGCTTAGGGACAGGGAGAGAGACCCAGTACTTC
CASSLGTGRETQYF
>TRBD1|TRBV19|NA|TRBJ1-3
TGTGCCAGTAGTGCGAAGGGACAGAGCTCTGGAAACACCATATATTTT
CASSAKGQSSGNTIYF
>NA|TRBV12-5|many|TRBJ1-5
TGTGCTAGTGGTTTGGACGGACAGTTGAGTTGGGAGCCCCAGCATTTT
CASGLDGQLSWEPQHF